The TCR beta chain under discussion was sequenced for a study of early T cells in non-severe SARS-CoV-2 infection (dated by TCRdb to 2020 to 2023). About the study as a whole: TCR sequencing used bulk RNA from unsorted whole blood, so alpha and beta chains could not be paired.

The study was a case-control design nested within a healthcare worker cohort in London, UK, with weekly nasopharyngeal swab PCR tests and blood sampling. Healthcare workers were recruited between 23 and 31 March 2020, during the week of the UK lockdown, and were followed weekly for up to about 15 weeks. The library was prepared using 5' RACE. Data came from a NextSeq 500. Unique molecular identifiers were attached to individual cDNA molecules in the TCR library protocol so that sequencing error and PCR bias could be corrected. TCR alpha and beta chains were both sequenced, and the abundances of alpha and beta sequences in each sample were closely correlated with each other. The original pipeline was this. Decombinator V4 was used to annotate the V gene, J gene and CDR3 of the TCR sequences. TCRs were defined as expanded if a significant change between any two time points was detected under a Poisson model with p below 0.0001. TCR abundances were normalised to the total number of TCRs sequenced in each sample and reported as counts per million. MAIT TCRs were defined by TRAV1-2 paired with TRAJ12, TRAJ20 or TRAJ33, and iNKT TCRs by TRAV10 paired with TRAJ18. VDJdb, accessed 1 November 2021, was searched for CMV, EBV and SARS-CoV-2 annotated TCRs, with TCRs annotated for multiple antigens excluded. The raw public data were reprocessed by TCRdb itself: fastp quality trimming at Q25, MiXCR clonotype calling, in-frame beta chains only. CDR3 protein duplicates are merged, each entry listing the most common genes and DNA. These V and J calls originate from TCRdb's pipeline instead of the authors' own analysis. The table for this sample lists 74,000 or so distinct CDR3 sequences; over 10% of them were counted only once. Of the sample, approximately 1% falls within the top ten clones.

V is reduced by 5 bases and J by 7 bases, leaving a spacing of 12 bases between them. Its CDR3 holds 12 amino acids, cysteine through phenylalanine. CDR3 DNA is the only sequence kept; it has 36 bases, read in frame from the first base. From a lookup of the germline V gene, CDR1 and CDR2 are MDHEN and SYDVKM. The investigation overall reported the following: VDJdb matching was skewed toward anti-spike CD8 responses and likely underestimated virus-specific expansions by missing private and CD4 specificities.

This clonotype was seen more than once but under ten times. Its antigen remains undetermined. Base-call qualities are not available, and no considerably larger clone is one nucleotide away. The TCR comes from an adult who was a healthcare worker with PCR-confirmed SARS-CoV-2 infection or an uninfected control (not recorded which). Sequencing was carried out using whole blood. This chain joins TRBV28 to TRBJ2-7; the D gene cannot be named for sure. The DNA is TGTGCCAGCAGTCCCCCCTTATTTGAGCAGTACTTC. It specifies CASSPPLFEQYF.